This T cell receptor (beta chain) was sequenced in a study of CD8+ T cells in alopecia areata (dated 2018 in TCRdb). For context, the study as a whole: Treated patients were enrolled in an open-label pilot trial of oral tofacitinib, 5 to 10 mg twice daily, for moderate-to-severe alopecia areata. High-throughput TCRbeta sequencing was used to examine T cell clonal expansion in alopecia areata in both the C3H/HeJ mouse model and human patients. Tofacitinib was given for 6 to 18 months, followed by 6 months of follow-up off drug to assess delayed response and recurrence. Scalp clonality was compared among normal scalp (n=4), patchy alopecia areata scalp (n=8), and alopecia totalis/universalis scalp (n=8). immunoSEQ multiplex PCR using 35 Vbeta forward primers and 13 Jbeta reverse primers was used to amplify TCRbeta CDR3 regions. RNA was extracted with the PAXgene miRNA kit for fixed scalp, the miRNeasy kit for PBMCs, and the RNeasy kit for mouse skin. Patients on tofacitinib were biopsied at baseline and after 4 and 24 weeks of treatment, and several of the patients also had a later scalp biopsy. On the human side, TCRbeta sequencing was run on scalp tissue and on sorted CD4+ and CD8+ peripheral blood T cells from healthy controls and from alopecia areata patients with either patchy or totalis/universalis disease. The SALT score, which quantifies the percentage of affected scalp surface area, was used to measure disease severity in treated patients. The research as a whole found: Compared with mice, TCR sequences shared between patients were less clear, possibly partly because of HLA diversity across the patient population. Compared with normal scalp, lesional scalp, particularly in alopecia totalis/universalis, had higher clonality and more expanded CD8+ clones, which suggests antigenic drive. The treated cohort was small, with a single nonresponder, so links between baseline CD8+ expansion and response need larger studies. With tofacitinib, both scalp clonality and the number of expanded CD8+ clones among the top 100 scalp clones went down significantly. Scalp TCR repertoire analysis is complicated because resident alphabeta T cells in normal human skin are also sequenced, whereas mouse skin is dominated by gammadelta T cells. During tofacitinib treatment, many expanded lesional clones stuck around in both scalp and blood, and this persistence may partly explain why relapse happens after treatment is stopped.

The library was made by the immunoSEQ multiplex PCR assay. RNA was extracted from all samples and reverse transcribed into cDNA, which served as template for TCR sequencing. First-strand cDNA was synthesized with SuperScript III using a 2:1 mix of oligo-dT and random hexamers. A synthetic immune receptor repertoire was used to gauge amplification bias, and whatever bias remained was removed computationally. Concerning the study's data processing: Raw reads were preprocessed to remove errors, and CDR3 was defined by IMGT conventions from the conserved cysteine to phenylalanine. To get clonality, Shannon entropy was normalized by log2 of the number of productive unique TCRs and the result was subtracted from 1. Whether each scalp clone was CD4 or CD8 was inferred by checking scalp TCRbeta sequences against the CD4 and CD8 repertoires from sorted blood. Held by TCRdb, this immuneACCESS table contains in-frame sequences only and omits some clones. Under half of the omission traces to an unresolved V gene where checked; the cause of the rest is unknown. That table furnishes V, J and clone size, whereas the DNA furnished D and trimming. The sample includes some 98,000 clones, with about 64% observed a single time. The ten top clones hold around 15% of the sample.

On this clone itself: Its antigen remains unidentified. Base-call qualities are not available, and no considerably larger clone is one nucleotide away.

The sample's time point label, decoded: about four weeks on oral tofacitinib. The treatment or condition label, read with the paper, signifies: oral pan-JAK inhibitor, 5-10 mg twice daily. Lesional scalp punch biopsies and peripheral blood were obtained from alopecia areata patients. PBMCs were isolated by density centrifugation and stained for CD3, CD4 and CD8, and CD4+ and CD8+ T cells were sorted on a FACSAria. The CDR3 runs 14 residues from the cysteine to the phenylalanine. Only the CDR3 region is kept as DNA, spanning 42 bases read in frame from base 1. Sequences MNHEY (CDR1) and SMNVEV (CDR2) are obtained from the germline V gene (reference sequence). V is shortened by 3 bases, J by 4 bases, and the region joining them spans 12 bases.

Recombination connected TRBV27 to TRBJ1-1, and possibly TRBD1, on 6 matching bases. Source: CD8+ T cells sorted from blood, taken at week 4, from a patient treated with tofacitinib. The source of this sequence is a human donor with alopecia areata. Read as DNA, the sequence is TGTGCCAGCAGTTTCAGGGGAGATAGCACTGAAGCTTTCTTT. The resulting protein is CASSFRGDSTEAFF.